This is a list of T cell receptor beta chains from one sample in a study of human T cells and chemical hapten exposure. MiXCR, applied by TCRdb to the RACE reads, yields one record per CDR3 protein. The sample comprises some 250,000 distinct CDR3 sequences, just under 8% of which are singletons, and 1.2% rests with the top ten. The source material was whole blood, sampled in connection with sensitization to the hapten diphenylcyclopropenone (DPC). These receptor sequences come from a man aged 18 to 29 with alopecia areata. Some clones in this sample may be carry-over from other donors' samples. Both conserved end residues are part of each CDR3. The order of the fields is V gene, J gene, CDR3 protein.

v_gene: TRBV24-1
j_gene: TRBJ2-3
CDR3aa: CATSRGLAGPDTQYF

v_gene: TRBV10-3
j_gene: TRBJ2-6
CDR3aa: CAISLNLAGGSSGANVLTF

v_gene: TRBV20-1
j_gene: TRBJ1-5
CDR3aa: CSAPHGGLNQPQHF

v_gene: TRBV7-8
j_gene: TRBJ2-5
CDR3aa: CASSRKPGQGKETQYF

v_gene: TRBV6-2/TRBV6-3
j_gene: TRBJ2-2
CDR3aa: CASGSGAGYTGELFF

v_gene: TRBV10-3
j_gene: TRBJ1-1
CDR3aa: CAIRGEGNGNTEAFF

v_gene: TRBV10-1
j_gene: TRBJ2-7
CDR3aa: CASRLTGSEQYF

v_gene: TRBV7-3
j_gene: TRBJ1-1
CDR3aa: CASSRTGRENTEAFF

v_gene: TRBV4-2
j_gene: TRBJ1-3
CDR3aa: CASSQAGLPSGNTIYF

v_gene: TRBV11-2
j_gene: TRBJ1-2
CDR3aa: CASSPGTGDGYTF

v_gene: TRBV29-1
j_gene: TRBJ2-1
CDR3aa: CSVEITSGGLDNEQFF

v_gene: TRBV7-3
j_gene: TRBJ1-1
CDR3aa: CASSLTGRTENTEAFF

v_gene: TRBV5-6
j_gene: TRBJ2-5
CDR3aa: CASSSPPGGGKETQYF

v_gene: TRBV4-1
j_gene: TRBJ1-1
CDR3aa: CASSLEVIMNTEAFF

v_gene: TRBV2
j_gene: TRBJ1-5
CDR3aa: CASKSGTRQPQHF

v_gene: TRBV20-1
j_gene: TRBJ2-3
CDR3aa: CSATRGGITDTQYF

v_gene: TRBV29-1
j_gene: TRBJ2-5
CDR3aa: CSVDGDGETQYF

v_gene: TRBV27
j_gene: TRBJ1-5
CDR3aa: CASSFGVGPPMGNQPQHF

v_gene: TRBV4-3
j_gene: TRBJ1-1
CDR3aa: CASSQEPGFVGSRTFF

v_gene: TRBV2
j_gene: TRBJ1-1
CDR3aa: CASSEARMNTEAFF

v_gene: TRBV28
j_gene: TRBJ2-2
CDR3aa: CASTPQGRMSGELFF

v_gene: TRBV10-3
j_gene: TRBJ2-7
CDR3aa: CAISDIQTYEQYF

v_gene: TRBV20-1
j_gene: TRBJ1-1
CDR3aa: CSATGTLNTEAFF

v_gene: TRBV3-1
j_gene: TRBJ1-1
CDR3aa: CASSQVSGFYTEAFF

v_gene: TRBV28
j_gene: TRBJ1-2
CDR3aa: CASSFFGPDGSGYGYTF

v_gene: TRBV19
j_gene: TRBJ2-1
CDR3aa: CASSLLAGYSDEQFF

v_gene: TRBV20-1
j_gene: TRBJ1-2
CDR3aa: CSARDKGRYGYTF

v_gene: TRBV4-3
j_gene: TRBJ2-1
CDR3aa: CASSQQRLAGTSYNEQFF

v_gene: TRBV3-1
j_gene: TRBJ2-7
CDR3aa: CASSQGTGEKGYEQYF

v_gene: TRBV24-1
j_gene: TRBJ1-5
CDR3aa: CATGSRGNQPQHF

v_gene: TRBV24-1
j_gene: TRBJ1-5
CDR3aa: CATSSDTGLSNQPQHF

v_gene: TRBV7-2
j_gene: TRBJ1-1
CDR3aa: CASSLTGVNTEAFF

v_gene: TRBV29-1
j_gene: TRBJ2-1
CDR3aa: CSVTGTGSSEQFF

v_gene: TRBV18
j_gene: TRBJ1-1
CDR3aa: CASSPVISEAFF

v_gene: TRBV12-3/TRBV12-4
j_gene: TRBJ2-3
CDR3aa: CASSSIQDTQYF

v_gene: TRBV25-1
j_gene: TRBJ2-5
CDR3aa: CASTQGQETQYF

v_gene: TRBV7-3
j_gene: TRBJ2-2
CDR3aa: CASSLTLSLAGSTGELFF

v_gene: TRBV9
j_gene: TRBJ2-1
CDR3aa: CASSSLAGTYNEQFF

v_gene: TRBV19
j_gene: TRBJ2-2
CDR3aa: CASTNPNTGELFF

v_gene: TRBV6-5
j_gene: TRBJ1-1
CDR3aa: CASSTDSQNTEAFF

v_gene: TRBV4-3
j_gene: TRBJ2-5
CDR3aa: CASSPLAGDQETQYF

v_gene: TRBV2
j_gene: TRBJ1-1
CDR3aa: CASTPRQGGGKTEAFF

v_gene: TRBV7-9
j_gene: TRBJ1-4
CDR3aa: CASSLDRNTNEKLFF

v_gene: TRBV5-1
j_gene: TRBJ2-3
CDR3aa: CASSLQGATDTQYF

v_gene: TRBV4-1
j_gene: TRBJ2-7
CDR3aa: CASSQEGIKREQYF

v_gene: TRBV5-1
j_gene: TRBJ2-5
CDR3aa: CASSPKKRDQETQYF

v_gene: TRBV10-2
j_gene: TRBJ1-1
CDR3aa: CASSDLGSLLMNTEAFF

v_gene: TRBV5-6
j_gene: TRBJ1-1
CDR3aa: CASSLAREAFF